One sample yielded the 16 T cell receptor beta chains listed below, sequenced in a study of spatial heterogeneity in lung cancer. The time point is: sample taken at primary tumor resection. TCRdb analysed the 5' RACE reads with MiXCR anew, one entry per CDR3 protein. The sample holds tens of thousands of distinct CDR3 sequences; roughly 5.2% are singletons and the top ten take about a quarter. Sequenced material: PBMCs, taken at surgery. These receptors came from a female donor with early-stage non-small cell lung cancer.

This clonotype was picked up many times. The chain recombines TRBV27 with TRBJ2-3, with 12 bases aligning to TRBD2. CDR1 and CDR2 from the germline V gene are MNHEY and SMNVEV (reference sequence). The CDR3 covers 15 residues. Trimming cost V 5 bases and J 6 bases; bases outside gene matches: 6. CDR3 in amino acids: CASSALAGGPDTQYF. CDR3 DNA sequence: TGTGCCAGCAGTGCTCTAGCGGGGGGGCCTGATACGCAGTATTTT.

This clonotype was detected many times. The CDR3 DNA reads TGTGCCTGGAAAGGGGTTTGGAACACCATATATTTT. Its protein product is CAWKGVWNTIYF. The V call is TRBV30, the J call TRBJ1-3, with TRBD1 as a possible D gene (5 bases). Trimming removed 4 bases at V and 7 bases at J, with 11 bases between. This CDR3 is 12 amino acids long. CDR1 is GTSNPN and CDR2 is SVGIG in the germline V gene (reference sequence).

This clonotype was seen more than once but under ten times. The chain recombines TRBV3-1 with TRBJ2-7; TRBD1 agrees at 7 bases. This CDR3 has 11 amino acids. V was pared by 4 bases and J by 9 bases, with 3 bases of the junction left unmatched. Germline V CDR1 and CDR2: LGHDT, YNNKEL (reference sequence). For the CDR3, the DNA is TGTGCCAGCAGCCCCGGACAGGCGCAGTACTTC. Translation gives CASSPGQAQYF.

This clonotype was observed at least ten times. V is TRBV7-2 and J is TRBJ2-7, with 7 bases identical to TRBD1. Germline loops: CDR1 SGHTA, CDR2 FQGNSA. The V segment lost 4 bases and the J segment 5 bases; nucleotides outside the gene matches: 14. This CDR3 is built from 16 residues. This CDR3 is CASSSTAGQGENEQYF. In DNA, the CDR3 is TGTGCCAGCAGCTCGACCGCTGGGCAGGGGGAGAACGAGCAGTACTTC.

This clonotype was counted at least ten times. The rearrangement links TRBV29-1 to TRBJ1-5; D is uncertain. Per germline, CDR1 SQVTM and CDR2 ANQGSEA. Trimming shortened V by 5 bases and J by 1 base, and 12 bases separated the two germline ends. There are 14 residues in the CDR3. DNA for the CDR3: TGCAGCGTTAAGGGTATGGGAAGCAATCAGCCCCAGCATTTT. Protein product: CSVKGMGSNQPQHF.

Remarks on this clonotype: A much larger clone sits a single nucleotide away, making a read error possible. The V call is TRBV4-1, the J call TRBJ2-5, with D possibly being TRBD2 (7 bases). Germline V gene data show CDR1 as MGHRA and CDR2 as YSYEKL. The CDR3 runs to 14 residues. The CDR3 loop is CATSRGARSETQYF. The CDR3 nucleotides read TGCGCCACCAGCCGGGGGGCGAGGTCGGAGACCCAGTACTTC.

In its sample, this clonotype was seen a few times. The gene calls are TRBV7-8 and TRBJ1-3, with no clear D. This CDR3 spans 15 amino acids. The germline V gene encodes CDR1 SGHVS and CDR2 FQNEAQ. The V end lost 1 base, the J end lost 0 bases, and 7 bases lay between the germline ends. CDR3 bases: TGTGCCAGCAGCTTAGAACGGATCTCTGGAAACACCATATATTTT. Protein product: CASSLERISGNTIYF.

This clonotype has ten or more counts. The chain employs TRBV28 and TRBJ2-5, with no clear D. Trimming took 2 bases from V and 4 from J, leaving 11 bases between them. Germline CDR1 reads MDHEN; CDR2 reads SYDVKM. The CDR3 extends over 14 amino acids. CDR3 sequence (DNA): TGTGCCAGCAGTTTAGGCAATCCCCCAGAGACCCAGTACTTC. It translates to CASSLGNPPETQYF.

This clonotype showed up many times. The chain is built from TRBV28 and TRBJ2-1; 8 bases agree with TRBD2. CDR3 size: 15 residues. Germline V gene data show CDR1 as MDHEN and CDR2 as SYDVKM. J lost 3 bases, V lost 2 bases, and 3 bases had no gene match. The CDR3 DNA is TGTGCCAGCAGTTTAGCGGGGGGCTTCTACAATGAGCAGTTCTTC. Protein: CASSLAGGFYNEQFF.

This clonotype was seen ten or more times. V and J are TRBV12-3 or TRBV12-4 and TRBJ2-3; TRBD2 matches 7 bases. V shed 5 bases, J shed 0 bases, and the junction held 8 bases outside the gene matches. The CDR3 has 16 residues. As DNA, the CDR3 is TGTGCCAGCAGTACCTACAGCGGGGTTAGCACAGATACGCAGTATTTT. Translation gives CASSTYSGVSTDTQYF.

This clonotype was found many times. The chain couples TRBV15 to TRBJ2-7; D remains unclear. The germline V gene has CDR1 LNHNV and CDR2 YYDKDF (reference sequence). The CDR3 runs 14 residues. The V gene lost 3 bases and the J gene lost 3 bases, with 12 bases spanning the gap. CDR3 in amino acids: CATSRIDGIYEQYF. CDR3 nucleotides: TGTGCCACCAGCAGGATAGACGGAATCTACGAGCAGTACTTC. The variable domain in full, with the rest retrieved from reference TRBV15 and TRBJ2-7, is DAMVIQNPRYQVTQFGKPVTLSCSQTLNHNVMYWYQQKSSQAPKLLFHYYDKDFNNEADTPDNFQSRRPNTSFCFLDIRSPGLGDTAMYLCATSRIDGIYEQYFGPGTRLTVT.

This clonotype was counted many times. The chain combines TRBV6-5 with TRBJ2-6; the match to TRBD2 covers 7 bases. Germline-derived CDR1 and CDR2 are MNHEY and SVGAGI. Trimming cost V 7 bases and J 0 bases; bases outside gene matches: 9. CDR3 size: 17 residues. This CDR3 is CASKTLGGGSGANVLTF. CDR3 DNA sequence: TGTGCCAGCAAAACCTTAGGCGGGGGCTCTGGGGCCAACGTCCTGACTTTC.

This clonotype occurred many times. This chain connects TRBV18 to TRBJ1-1, with a weak D call TRBD1 (5 bases). This CDR3 spans 15 amino acids. V lost 3 bases and J 3 bases, leaving 14 bases between the germline ends. Germline V CDR1 and CDR2: KGHSH, LQKENI. Written as DNA, the CDR3 is TGTGCCAGCTCACCCCCCGGGACCGGTTACACTGAAGCTTTCTTT. The encoded protein is CASSPPGTGYTEAFF.

This clonotype was seen more than once but under ten times. The chain recombines TRBV11-3 with TRBJ1-1, with D tentatively TRBD1 (5 bases). CDR3 size: 12 residues. CDR1 and CDR2 from the germline V gene are SGHNT and YENEEA. The V gene lost 3 bases and the J gene lost 11 bases, with 13 bases spanning the gap. The CDR3 bases are TGTGCCAGCAGCTTCTCCGGGGGAGCGGCTTTCTTT. Translated, it gives CASSFSGGAAFF.

This clonotype was observed at least ten times. This chain links TRBV7-2 with TRBJ1-4; no definite D call. Germline CDR1 is SGHTA and CDR2 is FQGNSA. This CDR3 has 15 residues. The germline V and J ends were trimmed by 3 bases and 0 bases, with 8 bases remaining between them. CDR3 residues: CASSFFGATNEKLFF. CDR3 nucleotide sequence: TGTGCCAGCAGCTTCTTCGGGGCAACTAATGAAAAACTGTTTTTT. The whole variable domain, filled in from reference TRBV7-2 and TRBJ1-4, reads GAGVSQSPSNKVTEKGKDVELRCDPISGHTALYWYRQSLGQGLEFLIYFQGNSAPDKSGLPSDRFSAERTGGSVSTLTIQRTQQEDSAVYLCASSFFGATNEKLFFGSGTQLSVL.

The chain employs TRBV19 and TRBJ2-7; 11 nucleotides agree with TRBD1. Losses at the gene ends were 6 bases for V and 5 bases for J; bases not matched to a gene: 9. CDR1 is LNHDA, CDR2 SQIVND, per germline (reference sequence). The CDR3 totals 15 residues. The CDR3 DNA reads as TGTGCCAGTAGATTCGCGGGACAGGGGGACCACGAGCAGTACTTC. Translation gives CASRFAGQGDHEQYF.